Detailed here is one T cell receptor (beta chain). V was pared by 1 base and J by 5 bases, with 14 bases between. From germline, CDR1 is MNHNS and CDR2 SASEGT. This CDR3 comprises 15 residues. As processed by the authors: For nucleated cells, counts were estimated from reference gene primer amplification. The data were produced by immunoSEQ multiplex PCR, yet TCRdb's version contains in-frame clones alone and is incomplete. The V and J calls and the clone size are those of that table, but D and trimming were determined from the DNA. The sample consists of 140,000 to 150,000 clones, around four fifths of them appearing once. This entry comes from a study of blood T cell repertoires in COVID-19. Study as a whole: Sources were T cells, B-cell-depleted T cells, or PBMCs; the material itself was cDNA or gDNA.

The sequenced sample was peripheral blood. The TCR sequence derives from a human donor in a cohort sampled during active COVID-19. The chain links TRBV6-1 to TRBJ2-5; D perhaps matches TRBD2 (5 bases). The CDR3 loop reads CASSEVRGAGETQYF. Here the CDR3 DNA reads TGTGCCAGCAGTGAAGTCCGGGGTGCTGGGGAGACCCAGTACTTC.